Below, one TCR beta chain is given with its context. The sample originates from a study of blood T cell repertoires in COVID-19. About the study: The analysed material was cDNA or gDNA that came from T cells, B-cell-depleted T cells, or PBMCs.

Some clones are missing from TCRdb's copy, which holds only in-frame ones; the method was immunoSEQ multiplex PCR. The table shows a few hundred thousand clones, with over 75% occurring only once. CDR3 size: 13 residues. With V trimmed by 8 bases and J by 7 bases, 5 bases remained unmatched. Germline V CDR1 and CDR2: KGHSH, LQKENI. The Seattle patients, enrolled during active infection, were followed longitudinally. The sequenced material came from peripheral blood. The V call is TRBV18, the J call TRBJ2-4, with 10 bases aligning to TRBD1. The clonotype was recovered from a woman in her 70s with COVID-19, enrolled during active disease. For the CDR3, the DNA is TGTGCCAGCACTCCGGGACAGGGGAACATTCAGTACTTC. Translating gives CASTPGQGNIQYF.